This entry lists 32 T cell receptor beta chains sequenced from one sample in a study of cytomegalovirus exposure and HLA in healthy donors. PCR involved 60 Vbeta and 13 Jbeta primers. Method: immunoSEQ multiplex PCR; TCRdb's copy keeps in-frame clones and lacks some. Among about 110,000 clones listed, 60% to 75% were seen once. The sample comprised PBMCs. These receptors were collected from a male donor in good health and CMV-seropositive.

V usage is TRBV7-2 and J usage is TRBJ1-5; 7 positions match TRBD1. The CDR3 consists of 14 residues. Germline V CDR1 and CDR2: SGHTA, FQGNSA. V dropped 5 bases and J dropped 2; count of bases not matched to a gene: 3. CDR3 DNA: TGTGCCAGCAGCAACACAGGGGGCAATCAGCCCCAGCATTTT. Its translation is CASSNTGGNQPQHF.

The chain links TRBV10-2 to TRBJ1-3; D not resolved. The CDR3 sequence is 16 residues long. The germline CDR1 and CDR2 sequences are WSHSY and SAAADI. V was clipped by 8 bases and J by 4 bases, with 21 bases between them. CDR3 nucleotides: TGCGCCAGCTCCCGAGGTAGACTAGGGAGCGGAAACACCATATATTTT. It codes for CASSRGRLGSGNTIYF.

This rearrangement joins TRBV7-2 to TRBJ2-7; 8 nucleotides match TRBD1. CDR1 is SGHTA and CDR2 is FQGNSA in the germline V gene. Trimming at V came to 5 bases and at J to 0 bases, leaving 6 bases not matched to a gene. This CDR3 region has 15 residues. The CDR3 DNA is TGTGCCAGCAGCCAGGGGGCCTCGAGCTCCTACGAGCAGTACTTC. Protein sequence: CASSQGASSSYEQYF.

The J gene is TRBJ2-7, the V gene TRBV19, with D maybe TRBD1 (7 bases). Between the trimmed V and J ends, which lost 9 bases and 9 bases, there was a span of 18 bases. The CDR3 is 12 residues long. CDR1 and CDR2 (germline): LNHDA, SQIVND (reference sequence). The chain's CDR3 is CARGLEGAGQYF. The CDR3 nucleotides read TGTGCCAGGGGGTTGGAGGGGGCTGGGCAGTACTTC.

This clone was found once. DNA of the CDR3: TGTGCCAGCAGTTACAGGGCTGGCAATCAGCCCCAGCATTTT. Its translation: CASSYRAGNQPQHF. This sequence joins TRBV28 and TRBJ1-5; TRBD1 is a possible D gene (6 bases). CDR3 length equals 14 residues. Trimming shortened V by 4 bases and J by 2 bases, and 9 bases separated the two germline ends. CDR1 and CDR2 (germline): MDHEN, SYDVKM.

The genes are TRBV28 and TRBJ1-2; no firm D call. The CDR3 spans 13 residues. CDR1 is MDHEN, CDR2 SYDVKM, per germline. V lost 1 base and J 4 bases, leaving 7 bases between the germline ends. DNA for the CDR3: TGTGCCAGCAGTTTATCACAGTCCTATGGCTACACCTTC. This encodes CASSLSQSYGYTF.

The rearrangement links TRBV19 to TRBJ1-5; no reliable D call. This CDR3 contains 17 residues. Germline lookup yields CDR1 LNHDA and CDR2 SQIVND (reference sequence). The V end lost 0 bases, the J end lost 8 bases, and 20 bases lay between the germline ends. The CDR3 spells CASSIDGRLSGRKPQHF. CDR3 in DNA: TGTGCCAGTAGTATAGATGGTAGACTAAGTGGACGTAAGCCCCAGCATTTT.

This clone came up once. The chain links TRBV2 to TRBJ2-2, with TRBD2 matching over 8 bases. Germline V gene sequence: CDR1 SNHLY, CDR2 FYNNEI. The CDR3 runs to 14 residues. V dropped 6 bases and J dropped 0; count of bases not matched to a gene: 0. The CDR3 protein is CASRRGANTGELFF. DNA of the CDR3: TGTGCCAGCAGGCGGGGGGCGAACACCGGGGAGCTGTTTTTT.

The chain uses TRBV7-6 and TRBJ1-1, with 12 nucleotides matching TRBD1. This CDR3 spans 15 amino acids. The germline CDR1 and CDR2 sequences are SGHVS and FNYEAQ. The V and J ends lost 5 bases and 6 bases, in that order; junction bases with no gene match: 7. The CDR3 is CASSAGTGGVSEAFF. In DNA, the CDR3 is TGTGCCAGCAGCGCCGGGACAGGGGGCGTCTCTGAAGCTTTCTTT.

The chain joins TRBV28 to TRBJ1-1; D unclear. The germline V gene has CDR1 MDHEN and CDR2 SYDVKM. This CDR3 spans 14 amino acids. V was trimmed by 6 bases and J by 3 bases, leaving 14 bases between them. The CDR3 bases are TGTGCCAGCAGCCAAGGAGGAGAGGACACTGAAGCTTTCTTT. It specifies CASSQGGEDTEAFF.

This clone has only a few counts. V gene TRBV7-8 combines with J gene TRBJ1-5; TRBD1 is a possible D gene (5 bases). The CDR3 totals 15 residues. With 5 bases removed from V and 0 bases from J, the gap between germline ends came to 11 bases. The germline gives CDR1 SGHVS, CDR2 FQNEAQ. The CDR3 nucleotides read TGTGCCAGCAGCCCAGACAGATATAGCAATCAGCCCCAGCATTTT. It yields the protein CASSPDRYSNQPQHF.

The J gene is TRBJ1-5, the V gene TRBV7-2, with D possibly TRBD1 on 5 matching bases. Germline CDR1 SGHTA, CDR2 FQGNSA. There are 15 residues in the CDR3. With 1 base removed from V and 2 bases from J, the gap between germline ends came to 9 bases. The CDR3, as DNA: TGTGCCAGCAGCTTAGATTTGGGGCGCAATCAGCCCCAGCATTTT. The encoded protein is CASSLDLGRNQPQHF.

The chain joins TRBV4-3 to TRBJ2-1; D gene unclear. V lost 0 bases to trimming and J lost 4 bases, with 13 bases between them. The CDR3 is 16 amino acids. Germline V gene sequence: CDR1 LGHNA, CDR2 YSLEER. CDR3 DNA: TGCGCCAGCAGCCAAGAGCGTCTATCCCGATACAATGAGCAGTTCTTC. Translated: CASSQERLSRYNEQFF.

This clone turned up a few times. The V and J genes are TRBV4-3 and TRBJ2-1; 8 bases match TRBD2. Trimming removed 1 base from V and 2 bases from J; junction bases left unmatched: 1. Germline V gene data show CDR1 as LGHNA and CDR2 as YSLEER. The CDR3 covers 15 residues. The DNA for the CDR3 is TGCGCCAGCAGCCAAGGAGCGGGAGCCTACAATGAGCAGTTCTTC. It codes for CASSQGAGAYNEQFF.

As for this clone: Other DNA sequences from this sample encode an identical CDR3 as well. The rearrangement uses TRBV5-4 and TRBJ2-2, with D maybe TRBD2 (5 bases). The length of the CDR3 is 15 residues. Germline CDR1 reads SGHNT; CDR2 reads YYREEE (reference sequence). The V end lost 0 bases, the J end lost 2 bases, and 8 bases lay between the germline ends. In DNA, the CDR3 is TGTGCCAGCAGCTTGGGGACGGGAAACACCGGGGAGCTGTTTTTT. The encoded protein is CASSLGTGNTGELFF.

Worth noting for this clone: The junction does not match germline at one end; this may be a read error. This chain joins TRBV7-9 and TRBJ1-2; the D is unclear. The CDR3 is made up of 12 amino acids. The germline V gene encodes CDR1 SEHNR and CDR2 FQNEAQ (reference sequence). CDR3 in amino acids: CSSSLGAYGYTF. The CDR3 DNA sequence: TGTTCCAGCAGCTTAGGCGCCTATGGCTACACCTTC.

CDR3 DNA sequence: TGCGCCAGCAGCCAAGATGGAAGCGGGGGGGCGGATGAGCAGTTCTTC. Translation: CASSQDGSGGADEQFF. The V and J genes are TRBV4-3 and TRBJ2-1; 10 bases agree with TRBD2. Germline values: CDR1 LGHNA, CDR2 YSLEER. This CDR3 contains 16 residues. Trimming removed 0 bases from V and 8 bases from J; junction bases left unmatched: 7.

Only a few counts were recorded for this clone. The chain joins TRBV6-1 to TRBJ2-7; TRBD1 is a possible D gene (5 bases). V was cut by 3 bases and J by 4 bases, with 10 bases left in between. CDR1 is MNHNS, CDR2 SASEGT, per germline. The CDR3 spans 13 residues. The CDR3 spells CASSDGASYEQYF. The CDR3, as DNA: TGTGCCAGCAGTGATGGGGCATCATACGAGCAGTACTTC.

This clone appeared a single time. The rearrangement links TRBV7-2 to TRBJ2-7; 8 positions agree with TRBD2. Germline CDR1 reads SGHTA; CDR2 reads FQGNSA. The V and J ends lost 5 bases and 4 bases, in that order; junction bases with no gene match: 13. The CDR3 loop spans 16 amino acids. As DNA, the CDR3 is TGTGCCAGCAGCCTGGGGCCTGCGGGGGGAATGTACGAGCAGTACTTC. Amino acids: CASSLGPAGGMYEQYF.

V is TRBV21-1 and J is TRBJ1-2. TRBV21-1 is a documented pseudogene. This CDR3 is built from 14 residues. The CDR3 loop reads CASSKVGGSYGYTF. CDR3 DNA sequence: TGTGCCAGCAGCAAAGTAGGAGGGTCCTATGGCTACACCTTC.

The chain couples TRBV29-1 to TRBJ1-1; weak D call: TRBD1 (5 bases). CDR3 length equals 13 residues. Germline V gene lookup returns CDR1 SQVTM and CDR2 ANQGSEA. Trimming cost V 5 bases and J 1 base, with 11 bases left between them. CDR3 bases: TGCAGCGTTTCCCGACAGCCGAACACTGAAGCTTTCTTT. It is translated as CSVSRQPNTEAFF.

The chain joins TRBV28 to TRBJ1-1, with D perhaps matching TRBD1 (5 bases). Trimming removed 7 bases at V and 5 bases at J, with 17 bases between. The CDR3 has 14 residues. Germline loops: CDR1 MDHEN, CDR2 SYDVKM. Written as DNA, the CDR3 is TGTGCCAGCAACTTGCGGGGGTTGGGGACTGAAGCTTTCTTT. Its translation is CASNLRGLGTEAFF.

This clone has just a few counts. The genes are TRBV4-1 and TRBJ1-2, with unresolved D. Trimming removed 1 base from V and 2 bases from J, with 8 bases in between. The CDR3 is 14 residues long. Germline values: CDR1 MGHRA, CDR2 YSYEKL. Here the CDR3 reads CASSQGLLNYGYTF. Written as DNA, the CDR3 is TGCGCCAGCAGCCAAGGTCTGCTAAACTATGGCTACACCTTC.

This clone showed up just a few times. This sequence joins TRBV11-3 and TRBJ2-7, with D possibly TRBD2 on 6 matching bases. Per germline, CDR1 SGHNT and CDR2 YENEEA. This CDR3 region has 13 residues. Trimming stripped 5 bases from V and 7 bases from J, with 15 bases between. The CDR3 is CASSPHSGGEQYF. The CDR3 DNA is TGTGCCAGCAGCCCCCATAGCGGCGGGGAGCAGTACTTC.

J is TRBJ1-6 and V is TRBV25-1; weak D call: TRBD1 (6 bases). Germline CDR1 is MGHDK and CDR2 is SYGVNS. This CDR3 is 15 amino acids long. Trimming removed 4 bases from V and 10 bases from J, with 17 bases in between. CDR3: CASSGLQGFSSPLHF. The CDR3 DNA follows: TGTGCCAGCAGTGGGCTACAGGGTTTCTCCTCACCCCTCCACTTT.

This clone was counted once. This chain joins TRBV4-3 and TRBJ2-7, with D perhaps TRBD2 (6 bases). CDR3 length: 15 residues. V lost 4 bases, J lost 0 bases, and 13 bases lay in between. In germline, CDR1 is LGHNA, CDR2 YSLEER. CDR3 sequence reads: CASSRELRGSYEQYF. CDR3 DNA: TGCGCCAGCAGCCGGGAGCTGCGGGGCTCCTACGAGCAGTACTTC.

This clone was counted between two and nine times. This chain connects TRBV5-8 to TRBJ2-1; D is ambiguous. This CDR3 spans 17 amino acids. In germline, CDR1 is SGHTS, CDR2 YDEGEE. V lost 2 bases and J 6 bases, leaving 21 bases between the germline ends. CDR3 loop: CASSLHLVAMNPNEQFF. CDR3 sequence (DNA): TGTGCCAGCAGCTTACACCTAGTGGCAATGAACCCCAATGAGCAGTTCTTC.

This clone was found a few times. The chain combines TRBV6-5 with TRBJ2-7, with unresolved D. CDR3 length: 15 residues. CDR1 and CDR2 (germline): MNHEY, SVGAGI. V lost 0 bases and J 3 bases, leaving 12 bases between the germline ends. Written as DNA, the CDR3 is TGTGCCAGCAGTTACTCCTCCAGGTTCGGCTACGAGCAGTACTTC. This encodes CASSYSSRFGYEQYF.

Written as DNA, the CDR3 is TGTGCCAGTAGTTCGGACAGGGGAGGTTGGAAACTGTTTTTT. This translates into CASSSDRGGWKLFF. V usage is TRBV19 and J usage is TRBJ1-4; TRBD1 matches at 9 bases. After removal of 5 bases from V and 11 bases from J, the junction contained 9 bases not matched to a gene. This CDR3 is built from 14 residues. The V gene's germline CDR1 is LNHDA and CDR2 SQIVND (reference sequence). The full variable domain, its missing parts supplied by reference TRBV19 and TRBJ1-4, is DGGITQSPKYLFRKEGQNVTLSCEQNLNHDAMYWYRQDPGQGLRLIYYSQIVNDFQKGDIAEGYSVSREKKESFPLTVTSAQKNPTAFYLCASSSDRGGWKLFFGSGTQLSVL.

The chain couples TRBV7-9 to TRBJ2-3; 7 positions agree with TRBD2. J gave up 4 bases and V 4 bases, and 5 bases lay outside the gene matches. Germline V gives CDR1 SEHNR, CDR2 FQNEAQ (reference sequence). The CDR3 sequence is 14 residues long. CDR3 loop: CASSSAGDADTQYF. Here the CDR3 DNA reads TGTGCCAGCAGCTCGGCGGGAGATGCAGATACGCAGTATTTT.

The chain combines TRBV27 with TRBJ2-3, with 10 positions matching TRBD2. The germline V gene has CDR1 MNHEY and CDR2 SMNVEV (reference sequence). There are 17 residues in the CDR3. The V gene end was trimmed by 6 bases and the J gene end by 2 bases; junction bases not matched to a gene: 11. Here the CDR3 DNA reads TGTGCCAGCAGCAGTAGTCGACTAGCGGGCGCCACAGATACGCAGTATTTT. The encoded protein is CASSSSRLAGATDTQYF.

CDR3 in DNA: TGTGCCAGAAGCGGCGGACAGTGGGAATACGAGCAGTACTTC. This gives the protein CARSGGQWEYEQYF. The chain has TRBV7-5 and TRBJ2-7; TRBD1, as called in the table, went unchecked against the DNA. TRBV7-5 constitutes a pseudogene. This CDR3 region has 14 residues.